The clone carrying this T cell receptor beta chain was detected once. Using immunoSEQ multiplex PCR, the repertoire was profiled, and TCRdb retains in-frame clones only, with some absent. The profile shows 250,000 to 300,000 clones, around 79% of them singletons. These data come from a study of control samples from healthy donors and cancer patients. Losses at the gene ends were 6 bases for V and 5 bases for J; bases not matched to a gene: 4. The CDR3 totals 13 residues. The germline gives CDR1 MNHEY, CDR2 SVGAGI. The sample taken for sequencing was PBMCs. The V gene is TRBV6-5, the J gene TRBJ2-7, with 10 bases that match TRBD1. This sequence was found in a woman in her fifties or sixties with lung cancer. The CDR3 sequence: CASRATGGNEQYF. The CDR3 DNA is TGTGCCAGCAGGGCGACAGGGGGCAACGAGCAGTACTTC.